The 14 T cell receptor beta chains presented below share a single source sample, sequenced in a study of glioma-infiltrating T cells. TCR alpha and beta CDR3 regions were amplified from RNA using iRepertoire nested multiplex PCR. TCRdb reprocessed the multiplex PCR reads with MiXCR, giving one entry per CDR3 protein. The sample yields fewer than 250,000 distinct CDR3 sequences, about 31% seen once. Material for sequencing was glioma tissue, nonneoplastic brain tissue, or PBMCs (not recorded which). The receptors here all came from a human donor with low-grade glioma or glioblastoma, undergoing nonglioma brain surgery, or in good health (not recorded which).

The V gene is TRBV19, the J gene TRBJ2-1, with 8 bases that match TRBD2. The V segment lost 8 bases and the J segment 4 bases; nucleotides outside the gene matches: 4. Germline assignment: CDR1 LNHDA and CDR2 SQIVND (reference sequence). The CDR3 totals 13 residues. CDR3 amino acids: CASSAGGYNEQFF. CDR3 nucleotides: TGTGCCAGTTCTGCGGGAGGATACAATGAGCAGTTCTTC.

This clonotype showed up many times. The junction departs from the called germline gene at one end, perhaps through a read error. The chain uses TRBV7-2 and TRBJ2-3; TRBD2 matches at 10 bases. The germline CDR1 and CDR2 sequences are SGHTA and FQGNSA. The CDR3 sequence is 15 residues long. The CDR3, as DNA: TGTGCCAGCAGCCTAGCGGGAGATCGGATAGATACGCAGTATTTT. Translation: CASSLAGDRIDTQYF. The entire variable domain, with the rest obtained from reference TRBV7-2 and TRBJ2-3, is as follows: GAGVSQSPSNKVTEKGKDVELRCDPISGHTALYWYRQSLGQGLEFLIYFQGNSAPDKSGLPSDRFSAERTGGSVSTLTIQRTQQEDSAVYLCASSLAGDRIDTQYFGPGTRLTVL.

Concerning this clonotype: A much larger clone is a single base away; this may be a read error. This chain links TRBV12-3 or TRBV12-4 with TRBJ1-1; tentative D call: TRBD1 (5 bases). The CDR3 spans 12 residues. CDR3 sequence: CASTGGGIEASF. The CDR3 nucleotides read TGTGCCAGCACCGGGGGGGGGATTGAAGCTTCCTTT.

This clonotype was counted many times. The rearrangement uses TRBV7-9 and TRBJ2-7; D is undetermined. This CDR3 contains 11 residues. The V end was cut by 5 bases, the J end by 5 bases, with 7 bases between. Germline V gives CDR1 SEHNR, CDR2 FQNEAQ (reference sequence). The CDR3 coding sequence is TGTGCCAGCAGCGTAAGCCACGAGCAGTACTTC. It specifies CASSVSHEQYF. The complete variable domain, with remaining parts taken from reference TRBV7-9 and TRBJ2-7, reads DTGVSQNPRHKITKRGQNVTFRCDPISEHNRLYWYRQTLGQGPEFLTYFQNEAQLEKSRLLSDRFSAERPKGSFSTLEIQRTEQGDSAMYLCASSVSHEQYFGPGTRLTVT.

The V gene is TRBV10-3, the J gene TRBJ2-7; TRBD2 might be the D (6 bases). Trimming shortened V by 3 bases and J by 7 bases, and 19 bases separated the two germline ends. The CDR3 consists of 15 residues. Per the germline V gene, CDR1 is ENHRY and CDR2 is SYGVKD. The CDR3 reads CAISEMTGTAEEQYF. The CDR3 region has the DNA TGTGCCATCAGTGAAATGACGGGGACTGCTGAGGAGCAGTACTTC.

This clonotype was seen repeatedly, ten times or more. J is TRBJ1-5 and V is TRBV24-1; D is ambiguous. This CDR3 has 16 amino acids. V was shortened by 9 bases and J by 5 bases, with 22 bases between the two germline ends. Germline V gives CDR1 KGHDR, CDR2 SFDVKD. CDR3 coding DNA: TGTGCCACCGTAAGGCAGGATAGGCCGTATTATCAGCCCCAGCATTTT. It codes for CATVRQDRPYYQPQHF.

This clonotype was seen ten or more times. V gene TRBV28 combines with J gene TRBJ1-5; no clear D. V was trimmed by 6 bases and J by 6 bases, leaving 15 bases between them. Germline assignment: CDR1 MDHEN and CDR2 SYDVKM. The CDR3 covers 14 residues. CDR3 DNA sequence: TGTGCCAGCAGGTTACAAGCTGGTATTCAGCCCCAGCATTTT. This codes for CASRLQAGIQPQHF.

The J gene is TRBJ2-6, the V gene TRBV29-1; tentative D call: TRBD1 (5 bases). Germline values: CDR1 SQVTM, CDR2 ANQGSEA. The CDR3 contains 14 residues. Trimming stripped 6 bases from V and 0 bases from J, with 9 bases between. CDR3 protein: CSVETDSGANVLTF. The DNA of the CDR3 is TGCAGCGTCGAGACAGACTCTGGGGCCAACGTCCTGACTTTC. The entire variable domain, with the rest obtained from reference TRBV29-1 and TRBJ2-6, is as follows: SAVISQKPSRDICQRGTSLTIQCQVDSQVTMMFWYRQQPGQSLTLIATANQGSEATYESGFVIDKFPISRPNLTFSTLTVSNMSPEDSSIYLCSVETDSGANVLTFGAGSRLTVL.

To note about this clonotype: One end of the junction varies from germline; a read error may be responsible. The V call is TRBV3-1, the J call TRBJ2-3; unclear D gene. The germline CDR1 and CDR2 sequences are LGHDT and YNNKEL (reference sequence). This CDR3 has 15 amino acids. CDR3 residues: CASSQRGESKDTQYF. CDR3 DNA sequence: TGTGCCAGCAGCCAACGTGGGGAAAGCAAAGATACGCAGTATTTT.

This clonotype was counted at least ten times. The chain couples TRBV15 to TRBJ1-3; D not resolved. The CDR3 is made up of 15 amino acids. The germline CDR1 and CDR2 sequences are LNHNV and YYDKDF (reference sequence). The V end was cut by 3 bases, the J end by 0 bases, with 9 bases between. CDR3 sequence (DNA): TGTGCCACCAGCAGGGAAGTCGGCTCTGGAAACACCATATATTTT. Encoded protein: CATSREVGSGNTIYF. Based on the CDR3 plus reference TRBV15 and TRBJ1-3, the full variable domain is DAMVIQNPRYQVTQFGKPVTLSCSQTLNHNVMYWYQQKSSQAPKLLFHYYDKDFNNEADTPDNFQSRRPNTSFCFLDIRSPGLGDTAMYLCATSREVGSGNTIYFGEGSWLTVV.

There are many counts of this clonotype. The gene calls are TRBV12-3 or TRBV12-4 and TRBJ2-7, with 9 nucleotides matching TRBD1. This CDR3 has 14 residues. V lost 5 bases and J lost 1; bases outside the gene matches: 3. The CDR3 coding sequence is TGTGCCAGCAGTGGACAGGGGTATTCCTACGAGCAGTACTTC. Its protein product is CASSGQGYSYEQYF.

To note about this clonotype: Possible read error: a much larger clone is one base away. The V call is TRBV18, the J call TRBJ1-1, with a tentative D call TRBD1 (5 bases). Trimming pared 4 bases from V and 3 bases from J, leaving 18 bases between. There are 16 residues in the CDR3. Germline V gives CDR1 KGHSH, CDR2 LQKENI. The CDR3 region is CASSHTERGSDTEAFF. CDR3 bases: TGTGCCAGCTCACATACTGAGAGGGGTTCGGACACTGAAGCTTTCTTT.

As to this clonotype: This may stem from a read error, because a much larger clone lies one nucleotide away. The rearrangement links TRBV4-2 to TRBJ2-3; a weak D match, TRBD2 (5 bases). The CDR3 covers 15 residues. Germline CDR1 reads LGHNA; CDR2 reads YNFKEQ. The CDR3 coding sequence is TGTGCCAGCGGCCAAGAGGAGGCCGAATCAGATACGCAGTATTTT. Protein product: CASGQEEAESDTQYF.

The table lists this clonotype with a few counts. The chain uses TRBV4-1 and TRBJ2-7; D ambiguous. Deletions cut 4 bases from V and 0 bases from J, with 10 bases between. CDR3 length equals 14 residues. Germline V gene data show CDR1 as MGHRA and CDR2 as YSYEKL. CDR3 sequence reads: CASSRGYLSYEQYF. CDR3 DNA sequence: TGCGCCAGCAGCCGCGGCTACCTCTCCTACGAGCAGTACTTC.